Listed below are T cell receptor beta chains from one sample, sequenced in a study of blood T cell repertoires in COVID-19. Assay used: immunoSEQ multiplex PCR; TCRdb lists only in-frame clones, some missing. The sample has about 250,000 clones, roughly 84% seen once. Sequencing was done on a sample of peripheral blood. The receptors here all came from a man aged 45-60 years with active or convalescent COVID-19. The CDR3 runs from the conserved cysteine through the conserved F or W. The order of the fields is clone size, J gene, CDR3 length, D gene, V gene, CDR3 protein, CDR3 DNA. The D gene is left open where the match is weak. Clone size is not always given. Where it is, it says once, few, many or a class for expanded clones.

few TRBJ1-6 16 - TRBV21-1 CASSKVLQGPNSPLHF TGTGCCAGCAGCAAAGTATTACAGGGGCCGAATTCACCCCTCCACTTT
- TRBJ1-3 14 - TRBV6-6 CASSYSAGVNTIYF TGTGCCAGCAGTTACTCAGCAGGGGTAAACACCATATATTTT
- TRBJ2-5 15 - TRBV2 CASSESVSSAETQYF TGTGCCAGCAGTGAATCGGTCTCATCTGCGGAGACCCAGTACTTC
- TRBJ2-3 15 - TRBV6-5 CASSYSSRPPDTQYF TGTGCCAGCAGTTACTCCTCCAGGCCCCCTGATACGCAGTATTTT
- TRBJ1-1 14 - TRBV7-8 CASSLGHSNTEAFF TGTGCCAGCAGCCTGGGACACTCGAACACTGAAGCTTTCTTT
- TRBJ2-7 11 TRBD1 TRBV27 CASKQGAAQYF TGTGCCAGCAAGCAGGGGGCGGCGCAGTACTTC
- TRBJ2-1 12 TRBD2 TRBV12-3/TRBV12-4 CASTNSGTSKFF TGTGCCAGCACCAATTCCGGGACTAGCAAGTTCTTC
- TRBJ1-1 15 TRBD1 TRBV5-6 CASSEQGFMNTEAFF TGTGCCAGCAGCGAACAGGGGTTTATGAACACTGAAGCTTTCTTT
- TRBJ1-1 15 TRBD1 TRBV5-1 CASSTETGRMAEAFF TGCGCCAGCAGCACAGAGACAGGGCGGATGGCTGAAGCTTTCTTT
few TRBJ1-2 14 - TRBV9 CASSGGRATGGYTF TGTGCCAGCAGCGGAGGGCGGGCTACGGGAGGCTACACCTTC
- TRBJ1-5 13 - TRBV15 CATSSSGYQPQHF TGTGCCACCAGCAGTTCAGGGTATCAGCCCCAGCATTTT
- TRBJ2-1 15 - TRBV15 CATSRDQGSYNEQFF TGTGCCACCAGCAGAGACCAGGGCTCCTACAATGAGCAGTTCTTC
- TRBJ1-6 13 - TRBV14 CASSHPGVSPLHF TGTGCCAGCAGCCACCCAGGGGTCTCACCCCTCCACTTT
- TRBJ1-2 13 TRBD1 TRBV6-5 CASMGDSYRGYTF TGTGCCAGCATGGGGGACAGCTATCGGGGCTACACCTTC
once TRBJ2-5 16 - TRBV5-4 CASSLEGGPGVETQYF TGTGCCAGCAGCTTAGAAGGGGGCCCGGGGGTGGAGACCCAGTACTTC
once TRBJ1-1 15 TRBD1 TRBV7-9 CASRPHQTGDTEAFF TGTGCCAGCAGACCCCATCAGACAGGGGACACTGAAGCTTTCTTT
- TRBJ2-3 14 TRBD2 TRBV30 CAWTPHGEGDTQYF TGTGCCTGGACCCCCCACGGGGAGGGAGATACGCAGTATTTT
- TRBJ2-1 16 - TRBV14 CASSVGGKGAYNEQFF TGTGCCAGCAGCGTCGGAGGAAAGGGGGCCTACAATGAGCAGTTCTTC
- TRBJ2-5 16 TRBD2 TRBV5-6 CASSPPGGGAGETQYF TGTGCCAGCAGCCCGCCGGGCGGGGGGGCCGGGGAGACCCAGTACTTC
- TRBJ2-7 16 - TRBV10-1 CASSDPESRVSYEQYF TGCGCCAGCAGTGACCCCGAGTCCAGGGTCTCCTACGAGCAGTACTTC
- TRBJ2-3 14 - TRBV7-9 CASSLVSEPQTQYF TGTGCCAGCAGCTTAGTCTCCGAACCACAGACGCAGTATTTT
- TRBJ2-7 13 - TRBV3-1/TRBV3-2 CASSQGEAGMQYF TGTGCCAGCAGCCAAGGGGAGGCGGGTATGCAGTACTTC
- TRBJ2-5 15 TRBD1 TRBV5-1 CASSSGTGPQETQYF TGCGCCAGCAGCTCCGGGACAGGACCGCAAGAGACCCAGTACTTC
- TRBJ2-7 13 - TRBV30 CAWSVQGGNEQYF TGTGCCTGGAGTGTACAGGGTGGCAACGAGCAGTACTTC
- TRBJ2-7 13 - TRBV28 CASSSGGIYEQYF TGTGCCAGCAGTTCGGGGGGCATATACGAGCAGTACTTC
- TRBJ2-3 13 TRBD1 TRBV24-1 CAAGQGGTDTQYF TGTGCCGCAGGACAGGGTGGCACAGATACGCAGTATTTT
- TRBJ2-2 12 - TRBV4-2 CASSQVRGELFF TGTGCCAGCAGCCAAGTGAGGGGGGAGCTGTTTTTT
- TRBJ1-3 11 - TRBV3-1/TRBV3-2 CASSHRGAIYF TGTGCCAGCAGCCACCGGGGGGCCATATATTTT